This T cell receptor beta chain was recovered during a study of T and B cells in COVID-19 patients. Across the study: Of approximately 21 active-infection patients, 11 to 12 were critically ill with mechanical ventilation or extracorporeal membrane oxygenation.

TRB rearrangements were amplified by multiplex PCR with BIOMED2 TRB-A/B primers. Via MiXCR, TCRdb re-called the multiplex PCR reads, giving one row per CDR3 protein. The table includes about 8,400 distinct CDR3 sequences, around 25% detected once. Regarding the study as a whole: In COVID-19 patients, T cell receptor beta variable and joining gene use was reportedly strongly skewed. Few blood samples existed from mildly ill patients during symptoms or early in severe cases. Clonality of TRB repertoires was high in active COVID-19; recovery brought above-healthy diversity and richness.

This clonotype was detected ten times or more. Antigen unknown. TRB was amplified from around 250-460 ng of blood genomic DNA. Looked up from germline, CDR1 is MNHEY and CDR2 is SVGEGT. The CDR3 spans 19 residues. V lost 4 bases to trimming and J lost 6 bases, with 30 bases between them. The specimen sequenced was blood. The genes are TRBV6-2 or TRBV6-3 and TRBJ1-2, with D uncertain. This clonotype originated in a human donor who had recovered from COVID-19. CDR3 sequence reads: CASSSPSTVWGGGRDGYTF. The DNA for the CDR3 is TGTGCCAGCAGTTCACCCTCGACCGTATGGGGAGGAGGTCGAGATGGCTACACCTTC.